The 2 T cell receptor beta chains in this list originate from one sample, sequenced in a study of T cells in Graves' hyperthyroidism and ophthalmopathy. TCR beta CDR3 regions were amplified from RNA. The study used the HTBI primer set for a first-round RT-PCR of the TCR CDR3. TCRdb itself ran the multiplex PCR reads through MiXCR, one entry per CDR3 protein. The profile shows 640,000 or so distinct CDR3 sequences, approximately 14% of them singletons. The sequenced sample was blood. Receptor source: a woman in her forties with Graves' ophthalmopathy.

This chain joins TRBV7-8 and TRBJ2-7; the D call may be TRBD1 or TRBD2 (5 bases each). The CDR3 is made up of 17 amino acids. Germline lookup yields CDR1 SGHVS and CDR2 FQNEAQ. V lost 0 bases and J 3 bases, leaving 18 bases between the germline ends. In nucleotides, the CDR3 is TGTGCCAGCAGCTTAGCCGCCGGCGGCAGGGAGTTCTACGAGCAGTACTTC. Translated, it gives CASSLAAGGREFYEQYF.

This clonotype has ten or more counts. The chain is built from TRBV3-1 and TRBJ2-5, with 7 bases matching TRBD1. CDR3 length equals 15 residues. The V and J ends lost 1 base and 2 bases, in that order; junction bases with no gene match: 4. CDR1 LGHDT and CDR2 YNNKEL come from the germline V gene (reference sequence). CDR3: CASSQAGTAQETQYF. The CDR3 nucleotides are TGTGCCAGCAGCCAAGCCGGGACAGCACAAGAGACCCAGTACTTC.